The rows below give T cell receptor beta chains drawn from one sample of a study of T cells after yellow fever vaccination. Using its own MiXCR run on the 5' RACE reads, TCRdb lists one record per CDR3 protein. The repertoire consists of about 240,000 distinct CDR3 sequences, with less than 8.5% occurring once and the leading ten covering roughly 0.93%. The specimen comprised CD4+ T cells sorted from PBMCs, sampled 15 days after the yellow fever booster vaccination. All receptors come from a man under 40 who received the YFV17D yellow fever vaccine. CDR3s include the opening cysteine and the closing phenylalanine or tryptophan. A D gene is named only where the DNA matches it firmly. Size is stated for part of the rows, as once, few or many counts, or as a class when the clone is expanded.

. | TRBJ1-1 | TRBV5-1 | few | CASSLVAGVDTEAFF | TGCGCCAGCAGCTTGGTTGCAGGGGTGGACACTGAAGCTTTCTTT
. | TRBJ2-3 | TRBV20-1 | many | CSARVPGVPDTQYF | TGCAGTGCTAGGGTTCCAGGGGTGCCAGATACGCAGTATTTT
TRBD2 | TRBJ2-1 | TRBV7-2 | . | CASSPGGSVYNEQFF | TGTGCCAGCAGTCCGGGGGGATCGGTCTACAATGAGCAGTTCTTC
TRBD1 | TRBJ2-7 | TRBV2 | . | CASKPDRGPSEQYF | TGTGCCAGCAAACCCGACAGGGGGCCGAGCGAGCAGTACTTC
. | TRBJ2-3 | TRBV12-3/TRBV12-4 | few | CASSLMRETDTQYF | TGTGCCAGCAGTTTGATGCGAGAGACAGATACGCAGTATTTT
TRBD2 | TRBJ2-5 | TRBV10-3 | many | CAISESLGTSAQETQYF | TGTGCCATCAGTGAGTCCTTAGGGACTAGCGCACAAGAGACCCAGTACTTC
TRBD2 | TRBJ2-7 | TRBV5-1 | many | CASSSKSGGQYEQYF | TGCGCCAGCAGCTCAAAGTCGGGAGGGCAGTACGAGCAGTACTTC
TRBD1 | TRBJ1-1 | TRBV5-1 | few | CASSKGQSANTEAFF | TGCGCCAGCAGCAAGGGACAGTCGGCCAACACTGAAGCTTTCTTT
. | TRBJ2-1 | TRBV19 | . | CASSILHLAAIGNEQFF | TGTGCCAGTAGTATACTCCATTTAGCGGCCATCGGCAATGAGCAGTTCTTC
TRBD2 | TRBJ2-1 | TRBV28 | . | CASSSLAGGRNEQFF | TGTGCCAGCAGTTCCCTAGCGGGAGGGAGAAATGAGCAGTTCTTC
. | TRBJ1-2 | TRBV20-1 | few | CSARVIDKNYGYTF | TGCAGTGCTAGAGTGATAGATAAGAACTATGGCTACACCTTC
TRBD2 | TRBJ2-3 | TRBV7-2 | few | CASSPLAGDTQYF | TGTGCCAGCAGCCCACTAGCGGGAGATACGCAGTATTTT
TRBD1 | TRBJ1-1 | TRBV19 | . | CASKKGADTEAFF | TGTGCCAGTAAGAAGGGGGCGGACACTGAAGCTTTCTTT
. | TRBJ2-5 | TRBV20-1 | many | CSARFQEETQYF | TGCAGTGCTAGATTCCAGGAAGAGACCCAGTACTTC
. | TRBJ1-1 | TRBV29-1 | . | CSVEPGPYTEAFF | TGCAGCGTTGAACCCGGGCCCTACACTGAAGCTTTCTTT
. | TRBJ1-1 | TRBV12-3/TRBV12-4 | . | CASSLVSSGRKEAFF | TGTGCCAGCAGTTTAGTTTCGTCGGGGAGAAAAGAAGCTTTCTTT